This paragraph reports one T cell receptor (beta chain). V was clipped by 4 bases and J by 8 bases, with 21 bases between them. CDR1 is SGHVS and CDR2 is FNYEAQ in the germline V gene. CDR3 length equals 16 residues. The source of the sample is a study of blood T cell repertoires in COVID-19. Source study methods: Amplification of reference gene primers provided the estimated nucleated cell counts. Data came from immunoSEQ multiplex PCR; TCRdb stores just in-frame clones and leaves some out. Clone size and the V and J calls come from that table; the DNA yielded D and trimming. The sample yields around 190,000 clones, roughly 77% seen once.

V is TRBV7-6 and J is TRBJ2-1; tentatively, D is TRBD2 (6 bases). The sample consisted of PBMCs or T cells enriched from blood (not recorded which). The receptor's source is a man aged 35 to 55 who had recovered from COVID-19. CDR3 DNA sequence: TGTGCCAGCAGCTCCGGGGGACTTAGAGTTAAGGATGAGCAGTTCTTC. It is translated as CASSSGGLRVKDEQFF.